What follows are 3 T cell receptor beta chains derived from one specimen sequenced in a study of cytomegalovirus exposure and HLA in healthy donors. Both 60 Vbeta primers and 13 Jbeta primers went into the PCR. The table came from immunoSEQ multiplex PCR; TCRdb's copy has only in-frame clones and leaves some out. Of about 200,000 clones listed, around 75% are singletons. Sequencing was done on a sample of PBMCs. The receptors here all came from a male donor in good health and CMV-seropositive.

The DNA of the CDR3 is TGTGCCAGTAGCTCCCCGACAGAGAACACTGAAGCTTTCTTT. This translates into CASSSPTENTEAFF. This chain joins TRBV19 and TRBJ1-1; possible D gene TRBD1, 5 bases. The germline V and J ends were trimmed by 6 bases and 1 base, with 12 bases remaining between them. The CDR3 is 14 residues long. CDR1 and CDR2 (germline): LNHDA, SQIVND (reference sequence).

In DNA form, the CDR3 reads TGTGCCAGCAGCTTCACCGACACGCCTTATGGCTACACCTTC. Encoded protein: CASSFTDTPYGYTF. This sequence joins TRBV7-8 and TRBJ1-2; D is unclear. The CDR3 runs to 14 residues. The germline V gene has CDR1 SGHVS and CDR2 FQNEAQ. Between the trimmed V and J ends, which lost 3 bases and 5 bases, there was a span of 13 bases.

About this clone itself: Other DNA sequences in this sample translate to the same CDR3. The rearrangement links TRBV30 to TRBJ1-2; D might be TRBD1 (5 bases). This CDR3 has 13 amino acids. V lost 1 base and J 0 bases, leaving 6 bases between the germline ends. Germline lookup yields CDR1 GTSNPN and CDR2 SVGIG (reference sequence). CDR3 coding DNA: TGTGCCTGGAGTGGGGGCACTAACTATGGCTACACCTTC. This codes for CAWSGGTNYGYTF.